This entry describes one T cell receptor beta chain. This entry is derived from a study of blood T cell repertoires in COVID-19. In the study overall: The United States, Italy and Spain provided the acute and convalescent COVID-19 samples. In each case, the material was cDNA or gDNA derived from T cells, B-cell-depleted T cells, or PBMCs.

V was cut by 6 bases and J by 5 bases, with 17 bases left in between. The CDR3 consists of 14 residues. CDR1 MNHEY and CDR2 SVGEGT come from the germline V gene. Under the authors' procedure: It was from reference gene primer amplification that nucleated cell counts were estimated. The data were produced by immunoSEQ multiplex PCR, yet TCRdb's version contains in-frame clones alone and is incomplete. V and J calls and clone size are as listed in that table; D and trimming were resolved from the DNA. The profile shows approximately 31,000 clones, about 90% of them singletons. What was sequenced was peripheral blood. This sequence originates from a human donor with active COVID-19. The donor label of this sample is uncertain. This chain uses TRBV6-2 or TRBV6-3 with TRBJ2-7, with TRBD1 as a possible D gene (5 bases). CDR3 in amino acids: CASSLQPGFHEQYF. For the CDR3, the DNA is TGTGCCAGCAGCCTTCAACCAGGGTTCCACGAGCAGTACTTC.